This T cell receptor beta chain was profiled in a study of early T cells in non-severe SARS-CoV-2 infection. Study summary: Whole-blood bulk RNA, unsorted, was sequenced, and chains were unpaired. Findings of the study overall: There was a bias toward anti-spike CD8 responses in VDJdb matching, which missed private and CD4 specificities.

This clonotype was counted between two and nine times. Its antigen is undetermined. This CDR3 is built from 15 residues. CDR1 SGHAT and CDR2 FQNNGV come from the germline V gene. The ends were cut back, 2 bases at V and 4 bases at J, with 9 bases in the middle. MiXCR, run by TCRdb on the 5' RACE reads, gives a single entry per CDR3 protein. The sample gives 75,000 to 100,000 distinct CDR3 sequences, 16% of which show up once; 1.3% is in the top ten. The chain joins TRBV11-2 to TRBJ2-6; D remains ambiguous. Sequenced material: whole blood. The receptor was isolated from an adult who was a healthcare worker with PCR-confirmed SARS-CoV-2 infection or an uninfected control (not recorded which). The CDR3 nucleotides are TGTGCCAGCAGCTTACGGGCATCCGGGGCCAACGTCCTGACTTTC. Translating gives CASSLRASGANVLTF.